Below are 9 T cell receptor beta chains sequenced from a single sample in a study of blood T cell repertoires in COVID-19. Clones were sequenced by immunoSEQ multiplex PCR, and TCRdb holds only the in-frame ones, with some missing. This sample carries 70,000 to 85,000 clones, about 80% of them seen once, and the ten largest clones take 9% to 10%. The source material was peripheral blood. Receptors originate from a human donor in a cohort sampled during active COVID-19.

The CDR3 nucleotides are TGTGCCAGCAGCTTGCGACAGGGTGGGTACGAGCAGTACTTC. Its translation is CASSLRQGGYEQYF. J is TRBJ2-7 and V is TRBV5-4; 7 bases are shared with TRBD1. CDR1 is SGHNT, CDR2 YYREEE, per germline (reference sequence). The CDR3 is 14 residues long. J was trimmed by 4 bases and V by 1 base; bases with no gene match: 5.

The rearrangement uses TRBV24-1 and TRBJ2-1; weak D call: TRBD2 (6 bases). In germline, CDR1 is KGHDR, CDR2 SFDVKD. V was pared by 2 bases and J by 1 base, with 11 bases between. This CDR3 is 16 amino acids long. The CDR3 sequence: CATSDSGGMSYNEQFF. The CDR3 region has the DNA TGTGCCACCAGTGATTCAGGAGGGATGTCCTACAATGAGCAGTTCTTC.

This chain uses TRBV2 with TRBJ1-4; 7 bases map to TRBD1. Germline values: CDR1 SNHLY, CDR2 FYNNEI. Trimming removed 8 bases from V and 5 bases from J; junction bases left unmatched: 2. CDR3 length: 12 residues. For the CDR3, the DNA is TGTGCCAGCGGGACAGAAAATGAAAAACTGTTTTTT. Its protein product is CASGTENEKLFF.

The chain couples TRBV5-5 to TRBJ2-1; 8 nucleotides agree with TRBD2. The CDR3 has 16 amino acids. J was trimmed by 2 bases and V by 4 bases; bases with no gene match: 8. Germline CDR1 is SGHKS and CDR2 is YYEKEE (reference sequence). CDR3 coding DNA: TGTGCCAGCAGCCCCTTTTCAGCGGGAGCCTACAATGAGCAGTTCTTC. It translates to CASSPFSAGAYNEQFF.

The rearrangement uses TRBV7-9 and TRBJ2-1; possibly TRBD2 for D (5 bases). The CDR3 has 13 residues. CDR1 and CDR2 from the germline V gene are SEHNR and FQNEAQ (reference sequence). V lost 4 bases, J lost 9 bases, and 13 bases lay in between. The CDR3 loop is CASSSELGPEQFF. CDR3 coding DNA: TGTGCCAGCAGCTCGGAACTAGGTCCTGAGCAGTTCTTC.

The chain recombines TRBV27 with TRBJ2-7; 9 nucleotides line up with TRBD1. Losses at the gene ends were 4 bases for V and 5 bases for J; bases not matched to a gene: 3. Germline V lookup: CDR1 MNHEY, CDR2 SMNVEV (reference sequence). The length of the CDR3 is 13 residues. The CDR3 spells CASSWRTGDEQYF. The CDR3 region has the DNA TGTGCCAGCAGTTGGCGGACAGGGGACGAGCAGTACTTC.

V gene TRBV5-1 combines with J gene TRBJ2-5, with TRBD2 identical over 9 bases. The germline V gene encodes CDR1 SGHRS and CDR2 YFSETQ. Trimming removed 3 bases from V and 1 base from J; junction bases left unmatched: 7. The CDR3 is 16 residues long. The CDR3 coding sequence is TGCGCCAGCAGCTCTCGACAGCGGGGGGCCCAAGAGACCCAGTACTTC. Residues: CASSSRQRGAQETQYF.

In DNA, the CDR3 is TGCAGCGTTGTACAGGGGAGAGGGGAGACCCAGTACTTC. Its protein product is CSVVQGRGETQYF. V usage is TRBV29-1 and J usage is TRBJ2-5; 7 bases are a match to TRBD1. Germline V gene data show CDR1 as SQVTM and CDR2 as ANQGSEA. This CDR3 contains 13 residues. J was trimmed by 5 bases and V by 4 bases; bases with no gene match: 7.

About this clone itself: In the same sample, other DNA sequences code for this CDR3. This chain connects TRBV28 to TRBJ1-4; 9 bases match TRBD1. The CDR3 is made up of 15 amino acids. CDR1 MDHEN and CDR2 SYDVKM come from the germline V gene. The trim removed 5 bases at V and 7 bases at J, leaving 8 bases unmatched. The CDR3 loop is CASSLPTGGGEKLFF. Written as DNA, the CDR3 is TGTGCCAGCAGTCTTCCGACAGGGGGAGGTGAAAAACTGTTTTTT.